This TCR beta chain was sequenced in a study of vaccination and CD4 T cells after COVID-19. Study observations and caveats: A nonsignificant rise from about 20 to 38 was seen in the median number of SARS-CoV-2-reactive clonotypes.

Indicated treatment: approximately 9-day PBMC culture with coronavirus spike peptide pools or control peptides (ViraFEST assay). Researchers used the Oncomine TCR Beta short-read assay to sequence DNA from cultured CD4+ T cells. Once CD4+ T cells had been cultured, genomic DNA was extracted from them. Each CDR3 protein is one row after TCRdb ran MiXCR on the PCR reads. The sample yields roughly 20,000 distinct CDR3 sequences, roughly 50% seen once. This clonotype was counted only a few times. Its target is unknown. V shed 2 bases and J shed 4 bases, with 15 bases lying between them. CDR1 and CDR2 from the germline V gene are KGHSH and LQKENI. The CDR3 covers 16 residues.

Sequenced: cultured CD4+ T cells from blood. The V gene is TRBV18, the J gene TRBJ1-5, with TRBD1 as a possible D gene (5 bases). This clonotype was sampled from a human donor with COVID-19. The CDR3 here is CASSPFEGARNQPQHF. The CDR3 bases are TGTGCCAGCTCACCATTTGAAGGGGCAAGGAATCAGCCCCAGCATTTT.